These 29 T cell receptor beta chains share one sample of origin, sequenced in a study of patients and donors after allogeneic stem cell transplantation. TCRdb re-analysed the RT-PCR reads in MiXCR, keeping a single row per CDR3 protein. The table records 800,000 to 1,000,000 distinct CDR3 sequences, over 15% of them present only once. The sample was blood, either unsorted or a sorted T cell fraction (not recorded which). Receptors were obtained from a human donor who was either an allogeneic HSCT recipient or a stem cell or donor lymphocyte infusion donor (not recorded which). It is not recorded whose cells these are; they may come from a transplant donor.

The sample holds a few counts of this clonotype. The genes are TRBV20-1 and TRBJ2-7; D is unclear. Germline assignment: CDR1 DFQATT and CDR2 SNEGSKA (reference sequence). V lost 3 bases and J 1 base, leaving 10 bases between the germline ends. The CDR3 runs to 13 residues. Here the CDR3 DNA reads TGCAGTGCTAGGGATGGGAAATCCTACGAGCAGTACTTC. This sequence encodes CSARDGKSYEQYF.

CDR3 residues: CATSDRSQGGGYGYTF. In nucleotides, the CDR3 is TGTGCCACCAGTGATCGCTCGCAGGGGGGGGGCTATGGCTACACCTTC. This rearrangement joins TRBV24-1 to TRBJ1-2, with 7 bases fitting TRBD1. With 3 bases clipped from V and 4 bases from J, the junction kept 10 bases outside the gene matches. This CDR3 is built from 16 residues. CDR1 and CDR2 (germline): KGHDR, SFDVKD.

This clonotype was seen ten or more times. The chain links TRBV5-1 to TRBJ2-2, with no clear D. The CDR3 length is 15 residues. Germline V gives CDR1 SGHRS, CDR2 YFSETQ. V lost 1 base, J lost 0 bases, and 7 bases lay in between. This CDR3 is CASSLPGPNTGELFF. CDR3 bases: TGCGCCAGCAGCTTGCCTGGGCCGAACACCGGGGAGCTGTTTTTT.

This clonotype turned up a few times. This rearrangement joins TRBV4-2 to TRBJ2-2; 9 nucleotides line up with TRBD2. The CDR3 sequence is 16 residues long. Germline V lookup: CDR1 LGHNA, CDR2 YNFKEQ. Trimming took 5 bases from V and 6 from J; bases not matched to a gene: 10. The CDR3 reads CASSKILAGRAGELFF. The DNA for the CDR3 is TGTGCCAGCAGCAAAATACTAGCGGGTAGGGCCGGGGAGCTGTTTTTT.

V is TRBV7-9 and J is TRBJ1-1; no reliable D call. This CDR3 is 16 amino acids long. V gave up 2 bases and J gave up 4 bases, with 17 bases separating them. CDR1 and CDR2 (germline): SEHNR, FQNEAQ (reference sequence). Here the CDR3 reads CASSLSHVFGGTEAFF. The CDR3 DNA reads as TGTGCCAGCAGCTTATCGCACGTTTTCGGTGGCACTGAAGCTTTCTTT.

This clonotype was counted once. V usage is TRBV7-3 and J usage is TRBJ2-1; weak D call: TRBD1 (6 bases). V shed 4 bases and J shed 7 bases, with 14 bases lying between them. The length of the CDR3 is 14 residues. The germline V gene has CDR1 SGHTA and CDR2 FQGTGA. In DNA form, the CDR3 reads TGTGCCAGCAGCTCTCCCGGGACAACAAATGAGCAGTTCTTC. Amino acids: CASSSPGTTNEQFF.

This chain links TRBV10-3 with TRBJ1-2; D possibly corresponds to TRBD1 (5 bases). CDR1 is ENHRY, CDR2 SYGVKD, per germline. The CDR3 covers 15 residues. V shed 4 bases and J shed 4 bases, with 16 bases lying between them. The CDR3 sequence: CAISALEGRSYGYTF. The CDR3 DNA sequence: TGTGCCATCAGTGCATTGGAGGGGCGCAGCTATGGCTACACCTTC.

The V and J genes are TRBV14 and TRBJ2-7; D remains ambiguous. Germline V gene data show CDR1 as SGHDN and CDR2 as FVKESK. The CDR3 extends over 17 amino acids. Trimming left V 4 bases short and J 3 bases short, with 22 bases between. This chain's CDR3 is CASSPLDPREAIYEQYF. In nucleotides, the CDR3 is TGTGCCAGCAGCCCCCTGGACCCACGAGAGGCGATCTACGAGCAGTACTTC.

This clonotype was counted a few times. The V and J genes are TRBV25-1 and TRBJ2-1; possibly TRBD1 for D (6 bases). This CDR3 comprises 19 residues. Germline CDR1 reads MGHDK; CDR2 reads SYGVNS. V lost 4 bases, J lost 0 bases, and 22 bases lay in between. In DNA, the CDR3 is TGTGCCAGCAGTGCCCGGCTTGGAACAGGGTCGAGCTCCTACAATGAGCAGTTCTTC. It is translated as CASSARLGTGSSSYNEQFF.

This clonotype was recorded a few times. The chain employs TRBV25-1 and TRBJ2-7, with unresolved D. Trimming stripped 0 bases from V and 5 bases from J, with 8 bases between. Germline CDR1 reads MGHDK; CDR2 reads SYGVNS. This CDR3 region has 13 residues. The DNA for the CDR3 is TGTGCCAGCAGTGAATACTCAAAAAACGAGCAGTACTTC. Its protein product is CASSEYSKNEQYF.

The V gene is TRBV25-1, the J gene TRBJ2-3; D possibly corresponds to TRBD1 (6 bases). The V end lost 5 bases, the J end lost 1 base, and 10 bases lay between the germline ends. This CDR3 is 14 amino acids long. Germline CDR1 is MGHDK and CDR2 is SYGVNS. The CDR3 reads CASSQDRRTDTQYF. CDR3 in DNA: TGTGCCAGCAGTCAGGACAGACGCACAGATACGCAGTATTTT. The full variable domain, in which reference TRBV25-1 and TRBJ2-3 provide the parts outside the CDR3, is EADIYQTPRYLVIGTGKKITLECSQTMGHDKMYWYQQDPGMELHLIHYSYGVNSTEKGDLSSESTVSRIRTEHFPLTLESARPSHTSQYLCASSQDRRTDTQYFGPGTRLTVL.

The V call is TRBV24-1, the J call TRBJ2-1; maybe TRBD1 (5 bases). This CDR3 has 15 amino acids. The germline V gene encodes CDR1 KGHDR and CDR2 SFDVKD. The V end was cut by 4 bases, the J end by 1 base, with 10 bases between. The CDR3 bases are TGTGCCACCAGTGACCTCGACAGTTCCTACAATGAGCAGTTCTTC. Amino acids: CATSDLDSSYNEQFF.

This chain uses TRBV4-1 with TRBJ2-3; D is possibly TRBD1 (5 bases). V lost 1 base to trimming and J lost 8 bases, with 13 bases between them. From germline, CDR1 is MGHRA and CDR2 YSYEKL. This CDR3 is 14 amino acids long. The CDR3 DNA reads as TGCGCCAGCAGCCAAGTCGGTCAGGGCGTTACGCAGTATTTT. Translation: CASSQVGQGVTQYF.

This clonotype was detected many times. The rearrangement uses TRBV7-9 and TRBJ1-2; D remains ambiguous. Germline V gene sequence: CDR1 SEHNR, CDR2 FQNEAQ (reference sequence). CDR3 size: 17 residues. The ends were cut back, 6 bases at V and 0 bases at J, with 20 bases in the middle. CDR3 nucleotides: TGTGCCAGCAGTTCATACTTACAAAAAGAGGCTAACTATGGCTACACCTTC. It yields the protein CASSSYLQKEANYGYTF.

The rearrangement uses TRBV4-1 and TRBJ1-5, with D possibly TRBD1 on 5 matching bases. The CDR3 is made up of 14 amino acids. Germline V gives CDR1 MGHRA, CDR2 YSYEKL. Trimming removed 0 bases from V and 6 bases from J, with 9 bases in between. CDR3 DNA: TGCGCCAGCAGCCAAGATCCGGGGGGTCAGCCCCAGCATTTT. Its translation is CASSQDPGGQPQHF.

This clonotype was observed many times. The chain recombines TRBV20-1 with TRBJ2-4; TRBD1 is a possible D gene (6 bases). V lost 4 bases and J 6 bases, leaving 13 bases between the germline ends. Germline-derived CDR1 and CDR2 are DFQATT and SNEGSKA (reference sequence). This CDR3 region has 13 residues. The CDR3 region has the DNA TGCAGTGCTATATACCAGGGGTCAAACATTCAGTACTTC. Amino acid sequence: CSAIYQGSNIQYF.

This rearrangement joins TRBV13 to TRBJ2-2; TRBD1 is a possible D gene (5 bases). Trimming removed 7 bases at V and 7 bases at J, with 13 bases between. CDR1 and CDR2 (germline): PRHDT, FYEKMQ (reference sequence). The CDR3 consists of 13 residues. The CDR3 spells CASKPRVGGELFF. The CDR3 DNA follows: TGTGCCAGCAAACCCAGGGTGGGCGGGGAGCTGTTTTTT.

This sequence joins TRBV29-1 and TRBJ2-7, with a tentative D call TRBD1 (5 bases). Trimming left V 6 bases short and J 0 bases short, with 18 bases between. The CDR3 covers 15 residues. CDR1 is SQVTM and CDR2 is ANQGSEA in the germline V gene. The CDR3, as DNA: TGCAGCGTAATTATGGCAGGGAAGAACTCCTACGAGCAGTACTTC. Amino acids: CSVIMAGKNSYEQYF.

The V and J genes are TRBV6-1 and TRBJ1-2; 8 bases align to TRBD1. This CDR3 comprises 14 residues. CDR1 and CDR2 from the germline V gene are MNHNS and SASEGT. V lost 4 bases and J lost 4; bases outside the gene matches: 5. CDR3 protein: CASSAQGARYGYTF. The DNA of the CDR3 is TGTGCCAGCAGTGCCCAGGGGGCGCGCTATGGCTACACCTTC.

This chain uses TRBV7-3 with TRBJ1-1, with 7 bases identical to TRBD1. The germline CDR1 and CDR2 sequences are SGHTA and FQGTGA. CDR3 length: 14 residues. V was clipped by 1 base and J by 7 bases; unmatched bases: 6. The CDR3 loop reads CASSLSGGGGEAFF. The DNA of the CDR3 is TGTGCCAGCAGCTTAAGTGGAGGGGGCGGTGAAGCTTTCTTT.

This clonotype was observed at least ten times. The chain is built from TRBV5-1 and TRBJ1-5; 9 positions match TRBD1. Germline trimming cut 4 bases from V and 7 bases from J; bases unmatched to any gene: 3. Germline lookup yields CDR1 SGHRS and CDR2 YFSETQ. This CDR3 contains 13 residues. The CDR3: CASSRDREQPQHF. The CDR3 coding sequence is TGCGCCAGCAGCCGGGACAGGGAACAGCCCCAGCATTTT.

This clonotype has only a few counts. J is TRBJ2-3 and V is TRBV29-1; D not certain. CDR3 length: 14 amino acids. The germline CDR1 and CDR2 sequences are SQVTM and ANQGSEA. V was trimmed by 0 bases and J by 5 bases, leaving 12 bases between them. DNA for the CDR3: TGCAGCGTTGAAGACTATCCTTCCAGAGATACGCAGTATTTT. Translation gives CSVEDYPSRDTQYF.

This clonotype was counted between two and nine times. The chain combines TRBV25-1 with TRBJ2-2, with D possibly TRBD1 on 5 matching bases. Per the germline V gene, CDR1 is MGHDK and CDR2 is SYGVNS. V shed 7 bases and J shed 1 base, with 16 bases lying between them. The CDR3 length is 16 residues. The CDR3 spells CASTDIRGRNTGELFF. The CDR3 region has the DNA TGTGCCAGCACGGACATAAGGGGTAGGAACACCGGGGAGCTGTTTTTT. Combining the CDR3 with reference TRBV25-1 and TRBJ2-2 gives the whole variable domain EADIYQTPRYLVIGTGKKITLECSQTMGHDKMYWYQQDPGMELHLIHYSYGVNSTEKGDLSSESTVSRIRTEHFPLTLESARPSHTSQYLCASTDIRGRNTGELFFGEGSRLTVL.

The V and J genes are TRBV10-3 and TRBJ2-1; maybe TRBD1 (6 bases). The germline gives CDR1 ENHRY, CDR2 SYGVKD. The CDR3 sequence is 13 residues long. Trimming removed 8 bases at V and 5 bases at J, with 13 bases between. As DNA, the CDR3 is TGTGCCATCGCGACAGGCCTGGACAATGAGCAGTTCTTC. Its protein is CAIATGLDNEQFF.

This chain links TRBV11-2 with TRBJ1-1; TRBD1 is a possible D gene (6 bases). Germline lookup yields CDR1 SGHAT and CDR2 FQNNGV. Trimming cost V 5 bases and J 1 base, with 14 bases left between them. The CDR3 is made up of 15 amino acids. CDR3 residues: CASSISGHSNTEAFF. As DNA, the CDR3 is TGTGCCAGCAGCATATCGGGACATTCGAACACTGAAGCTTTCTTT.

This clonotype has ten or more counts. The chain has TRBV5-6 and TRBJ1-1; D is perhaps TRBD1 (5 bases). V was cut by 0 bases and J by 3 bases, with 9 bases left in between. Germline V gene data show CDR1 as SGHDT and CDR2 as YYEEEE. The CDR3 is 14 amino acids. Here the CDR3 reads CASSLGDGDTEAFF. DNA for the CDR3: TGTGCCAGCAGCTTGGGGGACGGGGACACTGAAGCTTTCTTT.

This chain connects TRBV12-3 or TRBV12-4 to TRBJ2-5; D possibly corresponds to TRBD1 (7 bases). This CDR3 spans 13 amino acids. The germline V and J ends were trimmed by 6 bases and 3 bases, with 11 bases remaining between them. The CDR3 nucleotides read TGTGCCAGCAGGGAGGGGGCCGAAGAGACCCAGTACTTC. This translates into CASREGAEETQYF.

This clonotype turned up a few times. This rearrangement joins TRBV3-1 to TRBJ2-2, with 8 positions matching TRBD1. The CDR3 is 18 residues long. The junction had 9 bases not matched to a gene; V was cut back by 3 bases and J by 0 bases. Germline V gene data show CDR1 as LGHDT and CDR2 as YNNKEL (reference sequence). CDR3 protein: CASSHNRDRTTNTGELFF. CDR3 nucleotide sequence: TGTGCCAGCAGCCATAACCGGGACAGGACAACGAACACCGGGGAGCTGTTTTTT.

V and J are TRBV30 and TRBJ2-1, with D perhaps TRBD2 (6 bases). V lost 7 bases, J lost 6 bases, and 19 bases lay in between. The germline V gene encodes CDR1 GTSNPN and CDR2 SVGIG (reference sequence). This CDR3 is built from 14 residues. CDR3 sequence: CAFGDSHQGNEQFF. CDR3 coding DNA: TGTGCCTTCGGGGACTCACACCAGGGCAATGAGCAGTTCTTC.